These 5 T cell receptor beta chains originate from one sample sequenced in a study of CD8 T cells in Susac syndrome. RNA amounts of about 0.5 to 1 ug underwent reverse transcription with random hexamers. TCRdb reanalysed the immunoSEQ multiplex PCR reads using MiXCR and keeps one entry per CDR3 protein. Among more than 250,000 distinct CDR3 sequences listed, approximately 90% were seen once. The sequenced sample was CD4+ T cells from PBMCs. The receptors stem from a human donor with multiple sclerosis.

V and J are TRBV11-2 and TRBJ2-4; TRBD2 matches at 7 bases. The length of the CDR3 is 14 residues. Trimming cost V 5 bases and J 8 bases; bases outside gene matches: 9. Germline V gene sequence: CDR1 SGHAT, CDR2 FQNNGV. Here the CDR3 reads CASSPLLAGDIQYF. CDR3 nucleotide sequence: TGTGCCAGCAGCCCCCTATTGGCGGGGGACATTCAGTACTTC.

V is TRBV5-6 and J is TRBJ1-1, with D possibly being TRBD1 (6 bases). The CDR3 has 16 amino acids. V was cut by 4 bases and J by 4 bases, with 20 bases left in between. Germline V CDR1 and CDR2: SGHDT, YYEEEE. The CDR3 sequence is CASSPSTGFGGTEAFF. Here the CDR3 DNA reads TGTGCCAGCAGCCCAAGTACAGGGTTCGGAGGCACTGAAGCTTTCTTT.

The chain combines TRBV30 with TRBJ1-5; no reliable D call. Per the germline V gene, CDR1 is GTSNPN and CDR2 is SVGIG (reference sequence). The CDR3 is 14 residues long. V lost 2 bases and J lost 4, with 12 bases in between. CDR3 loop: CAWSTQHTNQPQHF. The DNA for the CDR3 is TGTGCCTGGAGTACCCAACACACGAATCAGCCCCAGCATTTT. Full variable domain (remainder filled in from reference TRBV30 and TRBJ1-5): SQTIHQWPATLVQPVGSPLSLECTVEGTSNPNLYWYRQAAGRGLQLLFYSVGIGQISSEVPQNLSASRPQDRQFILSSKKLLLSDSGFYLCAWSTQHTNQPQHFGDGTRLSIL.

This chain connects TRBV12-5 to TRBJ2-1; D gene ambiguous. Per the germline V gene, CDR1 is LGHNT and CDR2 is FRNRAP. CDR3 length: 14 residues. V dropped 2 bases and J dropped 2 bases, with 7 bases sitting between them. The CDR3 DNA reads TGTGCTAGTGGTTTGTCTCCGGCCTACAATGAGCAGTTCTTC. Encoded protein: CASGLSPAYNEQFF.

This clonotype was recorded a few times. The chain combines TRBV3-1 with TRBJ2-7; TRBD1 aligns across 7 bases. CDR1 is LGHDT, CDR2 YNNKEL, per germline (reference sequence). Losses at the gene ends were 5 bases for V and 0 bases for J; bases not matched to a gene: 10. The CDR3 length is 16 residues. In nucleotides, the CDR3 is TGTGCCAGCAGCGCACGGACAGGCAGGAGCTCCTACGAGCAGTACTTC. Translation gives CASSARTGRSSYEQYF.